These 8 T cell receptor beta chains originate from one sample sequenced in a study of shared clonotypes between healthy human individuals. Only in-frame clones appear in the TCRdb table, and some are missing; sequencing was by immunoSEQ multiplex PCR. The table lists roughly 500,000 clones, over 65% of them singletons. The specimen was PBMCs. These receptors were collected from a woman between 40 and 55 years old in good health. Some clones in this sample may be carry-over from other donors' samples.

This rearrangement joins TRBV5-6 to TRBJ2-7; 14 bases agree with TRBD2. Trimming at V came to 2 bases and at J to 0 bases, leaving 4 bases not matched to a gene. Germline CDR1 is SGHDT and CDR2 is YYEEEE. The CDR3 is 17 residues long. CDR3 residues: CASSFGLAGGNSYEQYF. CDR3 DNA sequence: TGTGCCAGCAGCTTTGGACTAGCGGGAGGCAACTCCTACGAGCAGTACTTC.

The chain has TRBV21-1 and TRBJ2-7; the DNA was not compared with TRBD1, the D call given in the table. TRBV21-1 is annotated as a pseudogene. This CDR3 has 15 amino acids. CDR3 sequence (DNA): TGTGCCAGCAGCAAGGGGACAGGGGACCCCTACGAGCAGTACTTC. It yields the protein CASSKGTGDPYEQYF.

Turning to this clone: A single base is all that separates this from a far larger clone, so a read error is likely. Other DNA sequences in this sample translate to the same CDR3. The rearrangement uses TRBV18 and TRBJ2-7, with unresolved D. V dropped 0 bases and J dropped 3 bases, with 9 bases sitting between them. The CDR3 extends over 14 amino acids. From germline, CDR1 is KGHSH and CDR2 LQKENI. The CDR3 DNA sequence: TGTGCCAGCTCACCACCGGGCTTCCTCTACGAGCAGTACTTC. As protein: CASSPPGFLYEQYF.

The chain recombines TRBV18 with TRBJ2-3, with D maybe TRBD2 (5 bases). V was pared by 4 bases and J by 0 bases, with 11 bases between. Germline V CDR1 and CDR2: KGHSH, LQKENI. This CDR3 is built from 15 residues. The chain's CDR3 is CASSRERPSTDTQYF. Written as DNA, the CDR3 is TGTGCCAGCTCACGGGAGCGCCCGAGCACAGATACGCAGTATTTT. Full variable domain (missing parts from reference TRBV18 and TRBJ2-3): NAGVMQNPRHLVRRRGQEARLRCSPMKGHSHVYWYRQLPEEGLKFMVYLQKENIIDESGMPKERFSAEFPKEGPSILRIQQVVRGDSAAYFCASSRERPSTDTQYFGPGTRLTVL.

The chain recombines TRBV5-1 with TRBJ2-2, with D perhaps matching TRBD2 (6 bases). In germline, CDR1 is SGHRS, CDR2 YFSETQ. Trimming took 3 bases from V and 0 from J, leaving 12 bases between them. The CDR3 length is 16 residues. CDR3 DNA: TGCGCCAGCAGCTGGAGGGACTCGTCGAACACCGGGGAGCTGTTTTTT. This codes for CASSWRDSSNTGELFF.

This clone was seen a handful of times. Other DNA sequences in the sample encode the same CDR3. The rearrangement joins TRBV4-2 to TRBJ1-1, with a possible D match to TRBD1 (5 bases). CDR3 length: 14 amino acids. The germline V and J ends were trimmed by 1 base and 3 bases, with 9 bases remaining between them. Looked up from germline, CDR1 is LGHNA and CDR2 is YNFKEQ. The CDR3, as DNA: TGTGCCAGCAGCCAAGGTTTAGGGGACACTGAAGCTTTCTTT. Residues: CASSQGLGDTEAFF.

This clone turned up a few times. One junction end disagrees with the germline gene, perhaps due to a read error. This rearrangement joins TRBV20-1 to TRBJ1-2, with a tentative D call TRBD1 (5 bases). Germline V gene sequence: CDR1 DFQATT, CDR2 SNEGSKA (reference sequence). The CDR3 loop spans 8 amino acids. In DNA, the CDR3 is TGCAGTGCTGGTGGACATTTCTTC. Amino acid sequence: CSAGGHFF.

V and J are TRBV5-1 and TRBJ2-5, with 13 nucleotides matching TRBD2. With 3 bases clipped from V and 3 bases from J, the junction kept 5 bases outside the gene matches. This CDR3 contains 16 residues. From germline, CDR1 is SGHRS and CDR2 YFSETQ. The CDR3 DNA sequence: TGCGCCAGCAGCTACGGACTAGCGGGAGTAAAAGAGACCCAGTACTTC. It specifies CASSYGLAGVKETQYF.